This TCR beta chain was obtained from a study of cytomegalovirus exposure and HLA in healthy donors. Study at large: In a previous analysis, some 120 million unique TCR beta sequences were found from about 190 million T cells. Early on, a data release was issued that held some 91 million unique TCRs from HLA-typed donors. Study results and limitations: Some public TCRs appeared in many individuals, while most sequences were rare. Follow-up analysis later connected one missense variant in DCLRE1C with trimming of TCR beta V- and J-genes.

The CDR3 runs to 12 residues. Germline trimming cut 2 bases from V and 8 bases from J; bases unmatched to any gene: 2. Looked up from germline, CDR1 is MNHNY and CDR2 is SVGAGI (reference sequence). PCR used 60 Vbeta primers and 13 Jbeta primers. The data were produced by immunoSEQ multiplex PCR, yet TCRdb's version contains in-frame clones alone and is incomplete. The sample holds about 250,000 clones; under 80% are singletons and the top ten take approximately 2.1%. For this clone: Its antigen is not identified.

Material: PBMCs. The sequence was collected from a female donor in good health and CMV-seronegative. The chain couples TRBV6-6 to TRBJ1-1; TRBD1 aligns across 7 bases. CDR3 protein: CASSYGTEEAFF. The CDR3 bases are TGTGCCAGCAGTTACGGGACAGAAGAAGCTTTCTTT.